The entry below describes one T cell receptor (beta chain). The target antigen is unknown. A second about 7 to 11 cycle PCR used barcoded and J-beta primers. TCRdb re-called the 5' RACE reads with MiXCR, one entry per CDR3 protein. Counted here are over 1,300,000 distinct CDR3 sequences, roughly 59% occurring once; the ten biggest clones make up about 6.3%. The sample originates from a study of blood T cells in healthy people across ages. Study outcomes and limitations: A roughly linear age-dependent decrease characterized TCR beta diversity per million T cells.

The germline gives CDR1 SGHTA, CDR2 FQGNSA. This CDR3 spans 11 amino acids. V was pared by 5 bases and J by 11 bases, with 12 bases between. Researchers collected ten milliliters of peripheral blood from every single donor. The chain is built from TRBV7-2 and TRBJ2-5; tentatively, D is TRBD1 (6 bases). This sequence originates from a man aged 18 to 30 in good health. Material for sequencing was blood. The CDR3 loop reads CASSTGYQQYF. The CDR3 DNA sequence: TGTGCCAGCAGCACAGGGTACCAGCAGTACTTC.